These 21 T cell receptor beta chains were all obtained from the same sample, sequenced in a study of regulatory T cells in long-lasting Graves disease. Researchers made TCR beta libraries by using iRepertoire HTBI primers and running Arm-PCR on CDR3 regions. A single record per CDR3 protein comes from TCRdb applying MiXCR to the multiplex PCR reads. This sample has around 460,000 distinct CDR3 sequences, with about 20% found just once. The time point denotes: persistent/refractory GD, antithyroid drugs over 5 years with positive TRAb. Preparation of the TCR library used RNA extracted from PBMCs. Specimen: peripheral blood mononuclear cells (PBMCs), collected when the disease was refractory, from a patient treated with antithyroid drugs. The receptors shown here come from a female donor with Graves disease.

Points on this clonotype: A much larger clone differs by one base, so this may be a read error. This sequence joins TRBV10-3 and TRBJ1-1; D uncertain. The V end was cut by 4 bases, the J end by 1 base, with 16 bases between. The CDR3 extends over 16 amino acids. The germline gives CDR1 ENHRY, CDR2 SYGVKD. CDR3 nucleotides: TGTGCCATCAGTGCCACGGAAACCCCTGGGAACACTGAAGCTTTCTTT. Translation: CAISATETPGNTEAFF.

The chain has TRBV2 and TRBJ2-1, with D perhaps TRBD2 (6 bases). Germline CDR1 and CDR2: SNHLY and FYNNEI. There are 16 residues in the CDR3. V was pared by 6 bases and J by 0 bases, with 15 bases between. The CDR3 DNA is TGTGCCAGCAGAGGGGACTTCTCGAGCTCCTACAATGAGCAGTTCTTC. It codes for CASRGDFSSSYNEQFF.

The chain carries TRBV13 and TRBJ2-7, with TRBD2 as a possible D gene (6 bases). The CDR3 extends over 17 amino acids. CDR1 is PRHDT, CDR2 FYEKMQ, per germline (reference sequence). V lost 2 bases and J lost 4, with 21 bases in between. CDR3 protein: CASSLRGAGGEEYEQYF. CDR3 nucleotides: TGTGCCAGCAGCTTAAGAGGAGCGGGCGGGGAGGAGTACGAGCAGTACTTC.

This clonotype was seen ten or more times. The chain has TRBV11-2 and TRBJ1-4, with 7 positions matching TRBD1. In germline, CDR1 is SGHAT, CDR2 FQNNGV. V lost 5 bases to trimming and J lost 5 bases; unmatched junction nucleotides: 8. This CDR3 region has 15 residues. The CDR3 is CASSLLQGWNEKLFF. CDR3 coding DNA: TGTGCCAGCAGCCTACTACAGGGGTGGAATGAAAAACTGTTTTTT.

This clonotype came up a few times. V gene TRBV6-5 combines with J gene TRBJ2-7; weak D call: TRBD2 (6 bases). Per the germline V gene, CDR1 is MNHEY and CDR2 is SVGAGI. The V end lost 3 bases, the J end lost 0 bases, and 15 bases lay between the germline ends. The CDR3 extends over 16 amino acids. CDR3 nucleotide sequence: TGTGCCAGCAGTTATGATCCGGGGGAGACCTCCTACGAGCAGTACTTC. Its translation: CASSYDPGETSYEQYF.

In its sample, this clonotype was seen a few times. V and J are TRBV13 and TRBJ1-1; D remains ambiguous. CDR3 length: 12 amino acids. Trimming stripped 3 bases from V and 8 bases from J, with 10 bases between. Germline V gives CDR1 PRHDT, CDR2 FYEKMQ (reference sequence). CDR3 bases: TGTGCCAGCAGCTTCCCGTCAGGCGAAGCTTTCTTT. Protein sequence: CASSFPSGEAFF.

This clonotype was seen only a few times. The gene calls are TRBV20-1 and TRBJ2-7; 7 bases align to TRBD1. CDR3 size: 14 residues. After removal of 4 bases from V and 5 bases from J, the junction contained 11 bases not matched to a gene. Germline V gene sequence: CDR1 DFQATT, CDR2 SNEGSKA (reference sequence). The chain's CDR3 is CSATRGPSRNEQYF. CDR3 sequence (DNA): TGCAGTGCTACAAGGGGGCCCTCGAGGAACGAGCAGTACTTC.

About this clonotype itself: One base away lies a much larger clone, so this may be a sequencing read error. No conserved phenylalanine or tryptophan ends this CDR3, so it is likely a read error. The chain carries TRBV29-1 and TRBJ1-1, with D uncertain. With 7 bases removed from V and 7 bases from J, the gap between germline ends came to 19 bases. Germline V gene data show CDR1 as SQVTM and CDR2 as ANQGSEA. This CDR3 is 13 amino acids long. CDR3 sequence (DNA): TGCAGCGGAGGTGATAGAGTGGGGAGTGAAGCTTTCCTT. Protein: CSGGDRVGSEAFL.

The rearrangement links TRBV12-3 or TRBV12-4 to TRBJ1-5; TRBD1 agrees at 9 bases. J was trimmed by 7 bases and V by 3 bases; bases with no gene match: 4. This CDR3 has 14 residues. The CDR3 loop is CASSLGTGTQPQHF. Written as DNA, the CDR3 is TGTGCCAGCAGTTTGGGGACAGGGACCCAGCCCCAGCATTTT.

This clonotype was seen only a few times. The rearrangement links TRBV5-1 to TRBJ1-3; D unresolved. V lost 4 bases and J 0 bases, leaving 8 bases between the germline ends. The CDR3 is 14 amino acids. Germline-derived CDR1 and CDR2 are SGHRS and YFSETQ. CDR3 sequence reads: CASSPQPSGNTIYF. The CDR3, as DNA: TGCGCCAGCAGCCCACAGCCCTCTGGAAACACCATATATTTT.

This clonotype was found many times. The rearrangement links TRBV25-1 to TRBJ2-5; D not certain. CDR3 length: 14 residues. CDR1 and CDR2 (germline): MGHDK, SYGVNS. The ends were cut back, 3 bases at V and 5 bases at J, with 13 bases in the middle. The CDR3 reads CASSDLADGETQYF. The CDR3 bases are TGTGCCAGCAGTGACCTTGCGGATGGCGAGACCCAGTACTTC.

The chain couples TRBV28 to TRBJ2-3; perhaps TRBD1 as D (6 bases). This CDR3 is 13 amino acids long. Trimming took 1 base from V and 9 from J, leaving 11 bases between them. CDR1 MDHEN and CDR2 SYDVKM come from the germline V gene. The DNA for the CDR3 is TGTGCCAGCAGTTTATCAGACCAGGGGACGCAGTATTTT. Its translation is CASSLSDQGTQYF.

This clonotype was observed a handful of times. The chain has TRBV27 and TRBJ1-1, with no clear D. Germline V CDR1 and CDR2: MNHEY, SMNVEV (reference sequence). Trimming pared 5 bases from V and 10 bases from J, leaving 14 bases between. This CDR3 has 12 residues. The CDR3: CASSSIGERAFF. In DNA form, the CDR3 reads TGTGCCAGCAGTAGTATCGGGGAGAGAGCTTTCTTT.

This clonotype was seen ten or more times. The chain is built from TRBV3-1 and TRBJ1-1; no definite D call. Between the trimmed V and J ends, which lost 0 bases and 5 bases, there was a span of 16 bases. CDR3 size: 16 residues. Germline V gene lookup returns CDR1 LGHDT and CDR2 YNNKEL (reference sequence). CDR3 nucleotides: TGTGCCAGCAGCCAAGATTTACGGGATGGAGGGACTGAAGCTTTCTTT. Translated: CASSQDLRDGGTEAFF.

This clonotype came up many times. The chain uses TRBV28 and TRBJ1-1; D is unresolved. In germline, CDR1 is MDHEN, CDR2 SYDVKM. Trimming took off 8 bases at V and 3 bases at J, with 7 bases between the two ends. CDR3 length: 11 amino acids. The CDR3 is CASRWDTEAFF. The CDR3 nucleotides read TGTGCCAGCCGTTGGGACACTGAAGCTTTCTTT. Full variable domain (remainder filled in from reference TRBV28 and TRBJ1-1): DVKVTQSSRYLVKRTGEKVFLECVQDMDHENMFWYRQDPGLGLRLIYFSYDVKMKEKGDIPEGYSVSREKKERFSLILESASTNQTSMYLCASRWDTEAFFGQGTRLTVV.

The chain has TRBV18 and TRBJ2-5, with TRBD1 matching over 7 bases. Trimming at V came to 1 base and at J to 3 bases, leaving 2 bases not matched to a gene. The CDR3 has 14 amino acids. Germline lookup yields CDR1 KGHSH and CDR2 LQKENI. The CDR3 DNA follows: TGTGCCAGCTCACCACAGGGGACAGAAGAGACCCAGTACTTC. Residues: CASSPQGTEETQYF. The full variable domain, its missing parts supplied by reference TRBV18 and TRBJ2-5, is NAGVMQNPRHLVRRRGQEARLRCSPMKGHSHVYWYRQLPEEGLKFMVYLQKENIIDESGMPKERFSAEFPKEGPSILRIQQVVRGDSAAYFCASSPQGTEETQYFGPGTRLLVL.

In its sample, this clonotype was seen a few times. The V call is TRBV4-3, the J call TRBJ1-4; TRBD1 is a possible D gene (6 bases). The CDR3 has 14 residues. Looked up from germline, CDR1 is LGHNA and CDR2 is YSLEER. Trimming stripped 3 bases from V and 11 bases from J, with 16 bases between. The CDR3 sequence is CASSHVDRPRKLFF. In nucleotides, the CDR3 is TGCGCCAGCAGCCACGTAGACAGGCCGAGGAAACTGTTTTTT.

This clonotype showed up many times. This sequence joins TRBV6-5 and TRBJ2-7; D is ambiguous. Germline V gene sequence: CDR1 MNHEY, CDR2 SVGAGI. This CDR3 comprises 12 residues. The V and J ends lost 2 bases and 6 bases respectively, with 8 bases between them. The CDR3 DNA reads as TGTGCCAGCAGTTACCCCGGTGGCGAGCAGTACTTC. It codes for CASSYPGGEQYF.

There are many counts of this clonotype. J is TRBJ1-5 and V is TRBV20-1, with D perhaps TRBD1 (6 bases). V was pared by 5 bases and J by 5 bases, with 13 bases between. Germline V gene lookup returns CDR1 DFQATT and CDR2 SNEGSKA (reference sequence). The CDR3 loop spans 13 amino acids. The chain's CDR3 is CSAYQSGDQPQHF. The CDR3 bases are TGCAGTGCTTATCAATCAGGGGATCAGCCCCAGCATTTT.

This clonotype was recorded at least ten times. The chain combines TRBV29-1 with TRBJ1-2; maybe TRBD1 (5 bases). CDR3 length: 14 residues. The V gene's germline CDR1 is SQVTM and CDR2 ANQGSEA. Trimming cost V 6 bases and J 4 bases, with 18 bases left between them. This CDR3 reads CSVGPVRGGYGYTF. The DNA for the CDR3 is TGCAGCGTGGGCCCTGTCCGGGGGGGCTATGGCTACACCTTC.

This clonotype was observed a handful of times. The chain combines TRBV24-1 with TRBJ2-5; no definite D call. The CDR3 runs 13 residues. Germline CDR1 KGHDR, CDR2 SFDVKD. V was trimmed by 3 bases and J by 5 bases, leaving 9 bases between them. In DNA form, the CDR3 reads TGTGCCACCAGTGATGAGGTTCGGGAGACCCAGTACTTC. As protein: CATSDEVRETQYF.